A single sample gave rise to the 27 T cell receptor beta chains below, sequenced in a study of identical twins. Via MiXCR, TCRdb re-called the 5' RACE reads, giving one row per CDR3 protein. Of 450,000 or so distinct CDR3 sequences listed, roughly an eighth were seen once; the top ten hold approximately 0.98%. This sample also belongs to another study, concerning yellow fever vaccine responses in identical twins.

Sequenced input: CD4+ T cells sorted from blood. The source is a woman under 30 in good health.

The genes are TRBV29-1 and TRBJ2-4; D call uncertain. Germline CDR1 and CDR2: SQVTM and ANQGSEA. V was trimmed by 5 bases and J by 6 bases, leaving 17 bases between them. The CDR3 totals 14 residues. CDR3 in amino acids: CSVRRAEVGNIQYF. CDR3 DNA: TGCAGCGTTCGAAGGGCTGAGGTCGGAAACATTCAGTACTTC.

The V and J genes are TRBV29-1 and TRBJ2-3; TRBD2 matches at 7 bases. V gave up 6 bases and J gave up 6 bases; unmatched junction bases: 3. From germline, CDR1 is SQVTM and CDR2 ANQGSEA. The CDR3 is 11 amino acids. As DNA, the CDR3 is TGCAGCGTCGGGGGGAAGGATACGCAGTATTTT. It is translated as CSVGGKDTQYF.

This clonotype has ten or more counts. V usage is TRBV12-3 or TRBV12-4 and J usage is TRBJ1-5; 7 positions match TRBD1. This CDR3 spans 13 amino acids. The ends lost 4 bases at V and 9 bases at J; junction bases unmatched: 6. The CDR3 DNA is TGTGCCAGCAGTTCACAGGGGAGAGGGCCCCAGCATTTT. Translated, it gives CASSSQGRGPQHF.

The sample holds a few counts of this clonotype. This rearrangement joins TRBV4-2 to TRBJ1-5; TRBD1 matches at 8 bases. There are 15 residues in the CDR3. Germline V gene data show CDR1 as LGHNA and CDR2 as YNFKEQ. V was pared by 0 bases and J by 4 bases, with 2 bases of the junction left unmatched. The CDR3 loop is CASSQEGQVNQPQHF. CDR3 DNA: TGTGCCAGCAGCCAAGAGGGACAGGTAAATCAGCCCCAGCATTTT.

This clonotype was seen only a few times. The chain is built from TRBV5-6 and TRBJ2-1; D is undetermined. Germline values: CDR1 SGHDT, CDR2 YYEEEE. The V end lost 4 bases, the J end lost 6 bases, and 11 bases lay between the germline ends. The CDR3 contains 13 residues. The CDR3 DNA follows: TGTGCCAGCAGCATCGACGAGATCAATGAGCAGTTCTTC. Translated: CASSIDEINEQFF.

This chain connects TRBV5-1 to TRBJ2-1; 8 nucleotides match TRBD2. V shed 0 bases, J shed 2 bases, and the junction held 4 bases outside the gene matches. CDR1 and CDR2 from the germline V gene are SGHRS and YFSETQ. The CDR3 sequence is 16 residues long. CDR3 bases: TGCGCCAGCAGCTTGGCTGAGACTAGCGCCTACAATGAGCAGTTCTTC. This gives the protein CASSLAETSAYNEQFF. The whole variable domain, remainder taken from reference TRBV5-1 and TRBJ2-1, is KAGVTQTPRYLIKTRGQQVTLSCSPISGHRSVSWYQQTPGQGLQFLFEYFSETQRNKGNFPGRFSGRQFSNSRSEMNVSTLELGDSALYLCASSLAETSAYNEQFFGPGTRLTVL.

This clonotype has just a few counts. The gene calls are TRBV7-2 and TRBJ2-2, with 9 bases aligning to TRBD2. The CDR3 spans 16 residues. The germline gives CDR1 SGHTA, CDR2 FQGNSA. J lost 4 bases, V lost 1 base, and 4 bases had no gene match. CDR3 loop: CASSLGGLAFTGELFF. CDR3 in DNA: TGTGCCAGCAGCTTAGGGGGACTAGCTTTCACCGGGGAGCTGTTTTTT.

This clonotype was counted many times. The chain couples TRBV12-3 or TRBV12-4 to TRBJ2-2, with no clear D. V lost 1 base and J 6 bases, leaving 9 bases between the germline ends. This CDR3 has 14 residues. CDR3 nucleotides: TGTGCCAGCAGTTTAGGGTGGGGTTCCGGGGAGCTGTTTTTT. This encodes CASSLGWGSGELFF.

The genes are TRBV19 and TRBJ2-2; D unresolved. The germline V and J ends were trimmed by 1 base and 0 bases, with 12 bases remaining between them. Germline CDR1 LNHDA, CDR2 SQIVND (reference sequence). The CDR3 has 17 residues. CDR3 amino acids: CASSIAVIVTNTGELFF. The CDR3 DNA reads TGTGCCAGTAGTATAGCTGTAATAGTTACGAACACCGGGGAGCTGTTTTTT.

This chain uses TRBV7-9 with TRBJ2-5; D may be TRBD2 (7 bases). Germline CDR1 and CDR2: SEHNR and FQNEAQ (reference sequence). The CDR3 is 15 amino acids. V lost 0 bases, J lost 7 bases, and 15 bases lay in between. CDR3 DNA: TGTGCCAGCAGCTTAGCAGGCGGGGGCAGCGGGACCCAGTACTTC. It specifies CASSLAGGGSGTQYF.

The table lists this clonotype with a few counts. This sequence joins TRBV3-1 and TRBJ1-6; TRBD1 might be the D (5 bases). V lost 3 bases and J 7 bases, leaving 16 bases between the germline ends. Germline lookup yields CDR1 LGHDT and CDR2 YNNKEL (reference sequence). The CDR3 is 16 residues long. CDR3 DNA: TGTGCCAGCAGCCACCCGGGACCGAGGAGAAATTCACCCCTCCACTTT. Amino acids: CASSHPGPRRNSPLHF.

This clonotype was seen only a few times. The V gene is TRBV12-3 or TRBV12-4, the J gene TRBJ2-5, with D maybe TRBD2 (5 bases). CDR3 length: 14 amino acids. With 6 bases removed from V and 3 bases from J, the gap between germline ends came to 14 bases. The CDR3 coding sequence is TGTGCCAGCAGCAAGACAACGGGAAAAGAGACCCAGTACTTC. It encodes CASSKTTGKETQYF.

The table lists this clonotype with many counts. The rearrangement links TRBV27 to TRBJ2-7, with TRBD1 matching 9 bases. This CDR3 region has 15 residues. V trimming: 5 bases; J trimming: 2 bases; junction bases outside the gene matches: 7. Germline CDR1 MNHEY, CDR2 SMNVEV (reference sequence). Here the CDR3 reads CASSVDRGATYEQYF. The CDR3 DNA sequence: TGTGCCAGCAGTGTAGACAGGGGGGCCACCTACGAGCAGTACTTC.

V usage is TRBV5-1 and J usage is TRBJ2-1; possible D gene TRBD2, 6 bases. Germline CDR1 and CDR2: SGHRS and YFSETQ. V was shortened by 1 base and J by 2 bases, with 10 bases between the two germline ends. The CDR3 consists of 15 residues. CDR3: CASSLREMAYNEQFF. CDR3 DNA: TGCGCCAGCAGCTTGCGGGAGATGGCCTACAATGAGCAGTTCTTC.

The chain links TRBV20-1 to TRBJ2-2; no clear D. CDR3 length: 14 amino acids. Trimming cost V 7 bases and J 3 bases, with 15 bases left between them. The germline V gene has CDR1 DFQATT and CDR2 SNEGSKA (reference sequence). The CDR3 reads CSVRPGRDTGELFF. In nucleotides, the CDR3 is TGCAGTGTCCGACCCGGACGGGACACCGGGGAGCTGTTTTTT.

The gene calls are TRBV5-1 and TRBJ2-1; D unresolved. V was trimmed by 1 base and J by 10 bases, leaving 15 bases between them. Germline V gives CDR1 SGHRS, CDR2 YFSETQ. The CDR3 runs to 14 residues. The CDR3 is CASSLFWTYGEQFF. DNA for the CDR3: TGCGCCAGCAGCTTGTTTTGGACCTACGGGGAGCAGTTCTTC.

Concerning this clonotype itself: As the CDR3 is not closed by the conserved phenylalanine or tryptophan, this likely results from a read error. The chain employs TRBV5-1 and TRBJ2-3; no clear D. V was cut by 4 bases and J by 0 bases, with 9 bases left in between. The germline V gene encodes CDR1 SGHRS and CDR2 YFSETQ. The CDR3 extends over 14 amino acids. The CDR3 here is CASSHPLSTDTQYL. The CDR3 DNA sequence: TGCGCCAGCAGCCACCCCCTGAGCACAGATACGCAGTATCTT.

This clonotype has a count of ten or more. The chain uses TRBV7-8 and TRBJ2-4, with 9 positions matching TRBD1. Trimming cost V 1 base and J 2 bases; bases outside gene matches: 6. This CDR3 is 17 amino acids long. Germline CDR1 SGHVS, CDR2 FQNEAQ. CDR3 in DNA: TGTGCCAGCAGCTTAGGCCGGGACAGGGAGACCAAAAACATTCAGTACTTC. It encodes CASSLGRDRETKNIQYF.

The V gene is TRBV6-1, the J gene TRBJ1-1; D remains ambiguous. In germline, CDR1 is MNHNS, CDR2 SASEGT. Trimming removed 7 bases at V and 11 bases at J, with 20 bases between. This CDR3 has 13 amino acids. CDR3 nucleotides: TGTGCCAGCACCCCCGGTCAGAGTGGGAGGGCTTTCTTT. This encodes CASTPGQSGRAFF.

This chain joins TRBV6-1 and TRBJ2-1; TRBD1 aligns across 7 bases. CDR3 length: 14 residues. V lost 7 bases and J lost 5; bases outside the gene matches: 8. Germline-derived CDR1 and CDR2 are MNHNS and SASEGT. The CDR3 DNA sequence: TGTGCCAGCACCCCCCGGGACAGCGACAATGAGCAGTTCTTC. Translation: CASTPRDSDNEQFF.

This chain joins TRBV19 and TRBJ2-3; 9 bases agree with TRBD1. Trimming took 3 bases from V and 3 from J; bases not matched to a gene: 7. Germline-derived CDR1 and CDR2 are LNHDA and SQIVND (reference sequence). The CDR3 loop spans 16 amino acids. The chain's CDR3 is CASSIRDRVFTDTQYF. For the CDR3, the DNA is TGTGCCAGTAGTATCCGGGACAGGGTTTTTACAGATACGCAGTATTTT.

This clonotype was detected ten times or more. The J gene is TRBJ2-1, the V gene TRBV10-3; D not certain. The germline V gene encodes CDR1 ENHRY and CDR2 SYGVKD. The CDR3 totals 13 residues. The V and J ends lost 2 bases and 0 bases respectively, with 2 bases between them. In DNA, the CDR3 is TGTGCCATCAGTGAGAGCTCCTACAATGAGCAGTTCTTC. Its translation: CAISESSYNEQFF.

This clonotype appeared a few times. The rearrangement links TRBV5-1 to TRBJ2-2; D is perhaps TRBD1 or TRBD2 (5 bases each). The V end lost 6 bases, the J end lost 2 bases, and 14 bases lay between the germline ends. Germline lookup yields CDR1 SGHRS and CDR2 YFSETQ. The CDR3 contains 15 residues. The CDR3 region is CASTSRGANTGELFF. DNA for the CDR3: TGCGCCAGCACCTCTCGAGGGGCTAACACCGGGGAGCTGTTTTTT.

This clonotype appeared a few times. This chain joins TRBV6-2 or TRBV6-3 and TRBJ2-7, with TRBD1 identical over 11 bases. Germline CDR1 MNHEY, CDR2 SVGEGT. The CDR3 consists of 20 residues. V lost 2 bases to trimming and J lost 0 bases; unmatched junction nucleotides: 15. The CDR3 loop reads CASSYIHGQGAPWPSYEQYF. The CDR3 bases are TGTGCCAGCAGTTACATCCACGGACAGGGGGCGCCTTGGCCCTCCTACGAGCAGTACTTC.

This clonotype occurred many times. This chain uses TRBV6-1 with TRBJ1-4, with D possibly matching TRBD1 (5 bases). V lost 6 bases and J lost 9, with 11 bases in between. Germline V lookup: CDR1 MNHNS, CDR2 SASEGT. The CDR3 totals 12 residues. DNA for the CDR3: TGTGCCAGCAGATCAGCGGGGCAAAAACTGTTTTTT. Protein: CASRSAGQKLFF.

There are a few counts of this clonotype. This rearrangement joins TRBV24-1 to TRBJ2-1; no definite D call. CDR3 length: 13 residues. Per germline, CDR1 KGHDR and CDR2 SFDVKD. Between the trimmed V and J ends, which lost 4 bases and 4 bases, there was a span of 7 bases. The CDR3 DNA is TGTGCCACCAGTGACGAGGTATACAATGAGCAGTTCTTC. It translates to CATSDEVYNEQFF.

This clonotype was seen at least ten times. The CDR3 sequence: CASSLAEQPQHF. CDR3 in DNA: TGTGCCAGCAGTTTAGCGGAACAGCCCCAGCATTTT. The chain has TRBV12-3 or TRBV12-4 and TRBJ1-5, with unresolved D. Trimming removed 0 bases from V and 7 bases from J, with 4 bases in between. This CDR3 is 12 amino acids long.